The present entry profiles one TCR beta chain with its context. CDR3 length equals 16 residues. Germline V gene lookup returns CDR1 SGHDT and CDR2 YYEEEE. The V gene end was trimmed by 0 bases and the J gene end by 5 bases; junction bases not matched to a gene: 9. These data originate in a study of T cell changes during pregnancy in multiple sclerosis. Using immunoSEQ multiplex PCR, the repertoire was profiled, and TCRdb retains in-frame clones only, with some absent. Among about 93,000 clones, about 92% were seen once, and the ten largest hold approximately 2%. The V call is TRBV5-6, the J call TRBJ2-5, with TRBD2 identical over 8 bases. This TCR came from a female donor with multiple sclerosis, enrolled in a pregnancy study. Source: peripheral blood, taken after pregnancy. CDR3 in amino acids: CASSLVGSGVAETQYF. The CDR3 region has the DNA TGTGCCAGCAGCTTGGTTGGTAGCGGGGTGGCGGAGACCCAGTACTTC.